This T cell receptor beta chain was recovered during a study of T cells after posttransplantation cyclophosphamide (dated by TCRdb to 2016 to 2017). For the study in its entirety: Using TRB sequencing, the study followed how the T cell repertoire rebuilt after myeloablative bone marrow transplantation with posttransplantation cyclophosphamide given as GVHD prophylaxis. Antigen receptor sequencing covered samples from some 36 PTCy-treated patients and around 16 of their related bone marrow donors. Blood from all 35 or so PTCy patients with 1-year posttransplant specimens was subjected to TRB sequencing. In 3 patients, up to about 3 additional blood samples taken between 2 and 5.2 years after transplant also underwent TRB sequencing, as did pretransplant blood from 4 patients. Because TRA and TRB clonality were tightly correlated in fewer than 10 samples, subsequent TCR analyses were focused on TRB only. Public TRB sequences were searched against a database of over 3,600 sequences associated with responses to pathogens, tumor antigens, self-antigens and alloantigens. What the authors observed across the whole study: The TRB repertoires of T cells infiltrating skin or GI tract showed only limited overlap with the TRB repertoires of T cells in blood. Across over 40 patients, TRB clonality was highly associated with recipient CMV seropositivity and CMV reactivation, and PTCy diversity was similar to diversity in CNI/methotrexate controls. Donor-recipient similarity was low at 1-2 months but increased during the first year, and donor CD8+ memory clones often dominated later blood repertoires.

Cut back by 1 base and 7 bases, the V and J ends lie 14 bases apart. The germline V gene gives CDR1 as SGHTA and CDR2 as FQGNSA. The CDR3, cysteine through phenylalanine, is 15 amino acids long. Left in the record is the CDR3 DNA by itself, 45 bases read in frame from the first base. TRB sequencing was run on genomic DNA with either the immunoSEQ assay at survey resolution or the hsTCRB kit. The authors' analysis ran thus. The immunoSEQ software was used for initial read processing, and the LymphoSeq R package was used for repertoire analyses. Clonality was computed as 1 minus normalized Shannon entropy; Gini coefficient was also calculated for each TRB dataset. To infer phenotypes in unsorted samples, TRB sequences from sorted subsets of the recipient or donor were mapped onto the unsorted samples of the same recipient. TCRdb limited this immuneACCESS table to in-frame rearrangements with V and J called. A share of clones is missing; checked studies link under half to unresolved V genes, and the rest is unexplained. V and J calls and clone size come straight from that table; D and trimming were deduced from the DNA. The sample comprises 30,000 to 35,000 clones, and every one was counted more than once. About 4.4% of the sample is in the top ten clones.

This clone was recorded many times. Its antigen target is currently unknown. Nothing much larger sits one base from this clone, and base qualities are not available. On the day of marrow donation, related bone marrow donors gave peripheral blood samples. Mononuclear cells from peripheral blood and bone marrow were separated by Ficoll-Hypaque density centrifugation and then cryopreserved. Recombination joined TRBV7-2 with TRBJ1-5; matching of 6 bases hints at TRBD1 as the D gene. Sequencing was done on a sample of PBMCs. The source of this sequence is a woman under 40 in good health and a related stem cell transplant donor. The CDR3 sequence is CASSLESRGGQPQHF. The sequenced DNA is TGTGCCAGCAGCTTAGAGAGCAGGGGAGGGCAGCCCCAGCATTTT.